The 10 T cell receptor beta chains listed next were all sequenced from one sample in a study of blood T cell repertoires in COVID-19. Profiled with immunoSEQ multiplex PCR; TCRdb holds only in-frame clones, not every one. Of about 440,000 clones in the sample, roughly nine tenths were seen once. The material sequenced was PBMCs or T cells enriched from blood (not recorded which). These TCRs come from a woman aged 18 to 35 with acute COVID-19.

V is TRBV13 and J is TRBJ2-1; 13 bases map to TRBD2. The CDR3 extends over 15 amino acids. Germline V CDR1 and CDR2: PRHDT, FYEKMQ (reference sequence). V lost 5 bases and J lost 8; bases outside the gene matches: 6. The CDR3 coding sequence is TGTGCCAGCAGCCGGACTAGCGGGAGCCGAGATGAGCAGTTCTTC. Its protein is CASSRTSGSRDEQFF.

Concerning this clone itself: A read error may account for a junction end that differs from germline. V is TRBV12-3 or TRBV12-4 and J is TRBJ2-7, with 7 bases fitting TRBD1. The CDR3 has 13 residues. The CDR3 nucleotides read TGTGCCAGCAGTTTAGAGGTCCCGGGACAGCTTATCTTC. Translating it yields CASSLEVPGQLIF.

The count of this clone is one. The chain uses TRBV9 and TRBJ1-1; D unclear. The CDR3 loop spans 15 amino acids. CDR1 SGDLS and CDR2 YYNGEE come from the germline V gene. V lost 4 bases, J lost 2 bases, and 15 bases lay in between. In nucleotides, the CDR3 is TGTGCCAGCAGCCCCTCCGGGAGCGTTAACACTGAAGCTTTCTTT. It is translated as CASSPSGSVNTEAFF.

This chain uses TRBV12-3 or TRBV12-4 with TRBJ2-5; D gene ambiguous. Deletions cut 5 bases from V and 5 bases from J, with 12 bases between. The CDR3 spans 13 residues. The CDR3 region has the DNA TGTGCCAGCAGTCCCAGTTCGTTCGAGACCCAGTACTTC. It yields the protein CASSPSSFETQYF.

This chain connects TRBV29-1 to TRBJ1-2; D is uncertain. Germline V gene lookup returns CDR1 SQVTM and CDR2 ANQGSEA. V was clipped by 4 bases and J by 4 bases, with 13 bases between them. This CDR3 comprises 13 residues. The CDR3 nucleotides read TGCAGCGTTGGGGCGATCTTGGGCTATGGCTACACCTTC. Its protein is CSVGAILGYGYTF.

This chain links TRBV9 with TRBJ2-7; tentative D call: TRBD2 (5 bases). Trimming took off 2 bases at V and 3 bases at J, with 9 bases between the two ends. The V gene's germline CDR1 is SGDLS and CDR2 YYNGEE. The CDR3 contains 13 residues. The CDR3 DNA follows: TGTGCCAGCAGCGTTAGCGTGGGCTACGAGCAGTACTTC. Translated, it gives CASSVSVGYEQYF.

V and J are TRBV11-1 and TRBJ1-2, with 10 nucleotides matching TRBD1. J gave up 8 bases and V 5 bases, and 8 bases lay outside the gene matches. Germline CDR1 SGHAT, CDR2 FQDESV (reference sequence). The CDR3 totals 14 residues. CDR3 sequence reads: CASSHLGTGVGYTF. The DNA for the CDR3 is TGTGCCAGCAGCCACCTAGGGACAGGGGTCGGCTACACCTTC.

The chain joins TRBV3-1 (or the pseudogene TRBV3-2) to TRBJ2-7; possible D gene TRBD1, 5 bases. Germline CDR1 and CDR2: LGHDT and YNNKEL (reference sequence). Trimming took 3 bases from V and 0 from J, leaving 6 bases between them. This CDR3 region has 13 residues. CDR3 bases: TGTGCCAGCAGCCACACAGGCTCCTACGAGCAGTACTTC. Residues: CASSHTGSYEQYF.

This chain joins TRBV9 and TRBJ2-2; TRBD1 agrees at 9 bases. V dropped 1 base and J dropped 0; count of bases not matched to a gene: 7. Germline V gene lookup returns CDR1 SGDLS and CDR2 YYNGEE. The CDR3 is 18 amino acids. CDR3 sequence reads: CASSVRTGAHANTGELFF. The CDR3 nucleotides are TGTGCCAGCAGCGTAAGGACAGGGGCCCACGCGAACACCGGGGAGCTGTTTTTT.

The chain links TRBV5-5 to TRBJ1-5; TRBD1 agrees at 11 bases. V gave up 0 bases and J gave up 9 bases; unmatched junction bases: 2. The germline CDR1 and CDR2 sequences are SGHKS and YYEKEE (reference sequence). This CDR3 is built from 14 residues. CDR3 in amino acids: CASSLGTGGLPQHF. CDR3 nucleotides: TGTGCCAGCAGCTTGGGGACAGGGGGCCTGCCCCAGCATTTT.